Listed here are 32 T cell receptor beta chains from one sample, sequenced in a study of T-cell memory formation after mild COVID-19. TCRdb re-called the 5' RACE reads with MiXCR, one entry per CDR3 protein. The repertoire holds roughly 600,000 distinct CDR3 sequences, with approximately 18% as singletons. The source material was PBMCs or a T cell subset sorted from them (not recorded which). Source of these receptors: an adult woman who had mild COVID-19 (a few samples of this study predate the infection). Cell type and time point are not known.

The gene calls are TRBV5-1 and TRBJ2-5; 8 bases are a match to TRBD1. After removal of 3 bases from V and 4 bases from J, the junction contained 5 bases not matched to a gene. Germline V gene lookup returns CDR1 SGHRS and CDR2 YFSETQ. The CDR3 extends over 14 amino acids. The CDR3 bases are TGCGCCAGCAGCTACCAGGGGGCGCGAGAGACCCAGTACTTC. Translating it yields CASSYQGARETQYF.

V is TRBV12-3 or TRBV12-4 and J is TRBJ2-3; perhaps TRBD2 as D (5 bases). Trimming stripped 5 bases from V and 1 base from J, with 10 bases between. This CDR3 has 14 residues. The CDR3 coding sequence is TGTGCCAGCAGTGCCCACGGGGGCACAGATACGCAGTATTTT. This sequence encodes CASSAHGGTDTQYF.

This clonotype has just a few counts. The chain uses TRBV5-1 and TRBJ2-3, with 14 bases identical to TRBD2. The CDR3 sequence is 18 residues long. Per the germline V gene, CDR1 is SGHRS and CDR2 is YFSETQ. The junction had 5 bases not matched to a gene; V was cut back by 0 bases and J by 2 bases. The CDR3 DNA reads as TGCGCCAGCAGCTTGGGCGGACTAGCGGGAGGCTCCACAGATACGCAGTATTTT. It translates to CASSLGGLAGGSTDTQYF. The full variable domain, in which reference TRBV5-1 and TRBJ2-3 provide the parts outside the CDR3, is KAGVTQTPRYLIKTRGQQVTLSCSPISGHRSVSWYQQTPGQGLQFLFEYFSETQRNKGNFPGRFSGRQFSNSRSEMNVSTLELGDSALYLCASSLGGLAGGSTDTQYFGPGTRLTVL.

This clonotype has ten or more counts. The rearrangement links TRBV7-6 to TRBJ2-1; D might be TRBD2 (6 bases). The V gene lost 5 bases and the J gene lost 4 bases, with 27 bases spanning the gap. CDR3 size: 19 residues. Germline loops: CDR1 SGHVS, CDR2 FNYEAQ. Here the CDR3 reads CASSRTPSALAGSYNEQFF. CDR3 DNA sequence: TGTGCCAGCAGCCGTACACCGTCGGCCCTGGCGGGGTCGTACAATGAGCAGTTCTTC.

The chain employs TRBV7-2 and TRBJ2-5; D gene unclear. The CDR3 totals 15 residues. Trimming removed 1 base at V and 4 bases at J, with 13 bases between. Germline loops: CDR1 SGHTA, CDR2 FQGNSA. CDR3 in DNA: TGTGCCAGCAGCTTAGTTCCTAGACTGGGAGAGACCCAGTACTTC. This gives the protein CASSLVPRLGETQYF.

The V and J genes are TRBV19 and TRBJ1-5; a weak D match, TRBD1 (6 bases). The CDR3 has 19 amino acids. Trimming removed 6 bases from V and 3 bases from J, with 27 bases in between. Germline V lookup: CDR1 LNHDA, CDR2 SQIVND (reference sequence). CDR3 residues: CASSLKGVGAIQYNQPQHF. Written as DNA, the CDR3 is TGTGCCAGTAGCCTTAAGGGGGTAGGAGCCATACAATACAATCAGCCCCAGCATTTT.

The chain couples TRBV2 to TRBJ2-1; TRBD1 aligns across 8 bases. The length of the CDR3 is 14 residues. V lost 0 bases to trimming and J lost 10 bases; unmatched junction nucleotides: 5. Germline lookup yields CDR1 SNHLY and CDR2 FYNNEI. The CDR3 spells CASSEARQGKEQFF. As DNA, the CDR3 is TGTGCCAGCAGTGAAGCCAGACAGGGGAAAGAGCAGTTCTTC. The full variable domain, in which reference TRBV2 and TRBJ2-1 provide the parts outside the CDR3, is EPEVTQTPSHQVTQMGQEVILRCVPISNHLYFYWYRQILGQKVEFLVSFYNNEISEKSEIFDDQFSVERPDGSNFTLKIRSTKLEDSAMYFCASSEARQGKEQFFGPGTRLTVL.

Ten or more counts support this clonotype. This chain joins TRBV6-2 or TRBV6-3 and TRBJ2-3; 7 positions match TRBD1. The CDR3 has 19 amino acids. V shed 2 bases and J 0 bases; nucleotides not matched to a gene: 14. Germline V CDR1 and CDR2: MNHEY, SVGEGT. CDR3: CASSYDRDSPGISTDTQYF. DNA of the CDR3: TGTGCCAGCAGTTACGACCGGGACAGCCCCGGGATCAGCACAGATACGCAGTATTTT.

V usage is TRBV7-9 and J usage is TRBJ1-1; D is perhaps TRBD1 (5 bases). CDR3 length: 18 amino acids. Germline CDR1 reads SEHNR; CDR2 reads FQNEAQ (reference sequence). V was pared by 2 bases and J by 1 base, with 20 bases between. CDR3 protein: CASSLMRGVRIRNTEAFF. DNA of the CDR3: TGTGCCAGCAGCTTAATGAGAGGGGTTAGGATTCGGAACACTGAAGCTTTCTTT.

This clonotype occurred a few times. This chain joins TRBV24-1 and TRBJ2-7; D is undetermined. Trimming removed 0 bases at V and 3 bases at J, with 8 bases between. The CDR3 contains 14 residues. Germline CDR1 is KGHDR and CDR2 is SFDVKD. CDR3 nucleotide sequence: TGTGCCACCAGTGATTTGGGGCAGCTCTACGAGCAGTACTTC. It is translated as CATSDLGQLYEQYF.

This chain uses TRBV7-3 with TRBJ2-5; 7 bases agree with TRBD2. Trimming at V came to 5 bases and at J to 5 bases, leaving 8 bases not matched to a gene. The CDR3 has 14 residues. Germline CDR1 SGHTA, CDR2 FQGTGA. The CDR3 DNA reads TGTGCCAGCAGCCCGCAGGGAGGGATCGAGACCCAGTACTTC. Protein product: CASSPQGGIETQYF.

In its sample, this clonotype was seen many times. The chain carries TRBV5-1 and TRBJ2-1, with a possible D match to TRBD1 (6 bases). CDR1 and CDR2 from the germline V gene are SGHRS and YFSETQ. The CDR3 totals 15 residues. V shed 2 bases and J shed 5 bases, with 14 bases lying between them. The CDR3 region is CASSLTGMLNNEQFF. In DNA form, the CDR3 reads TGCGCCAGCAGCTTAACAGGGATGTTGAACAATGAGCAGTTCTTC.

This clonotype occurred a few times. V gene TRBV7-9 combines with J gene TRBJ1-1, with a tentative D call TRBD1 (5 bases). The V end lost 5 bases, the J end lost 0 bases, and 19 bases lay between the germline ends. Germline CDR1 and CDR2: SEHNR and FQNEAQ (reference sequence). The length of the CDR3 is 17 residues. The CDR3, as DNA: TGTGCCAGCAGCCCCAGAACGAACGGACAATTGAACACTGAAGCTTTCTTT. This encodes CASSPRTNGQLNTEAFF.

The gene calls are TRBV11-3 and TRBJ1-1; 12 nucleotides agree with TRBD1. The CDR3 extends over 13 amino acids. Trimming cost V 3 bases and J 9 bases; bases outside gene matches: 2. The V gene's germline CDR1 is SGHNT and CDR2 YENEEA. The CDR3 reads CASSLGDRGQAFF. CDR3 nucleotides: TGTGCCAGCAGCTTGGGGGACAGGGGGCAAGCTTTCTTT.

This clonotype occurred a few times. V usage is TRBV4-2 and J usage is TRBJ2-7, with 13 bases that match TRBD2. The trim removed 1 base at V and 2 bases at J, leaving 5 bases unmatched. CDR1 and CDR2 from the germline V gene are LGHNA and YNFKEQ. The CDR3 has 17 residues. CDR3 residues: CASSQGTSGGIAYEQYF. For the CDR3, the DNA is TGTGCCAGCAGCCAAGGGACTAGCGGGGGAATAGCCTACGAGCAGTACTTC.

The chain joins TRBV3-1 to TRBJ2-7, with a weak D call TRBD1 (6 bases). The CDR3 loop spans 16 amino acids. V lost 1 base, J lost 2 bases, and 15 bases lay in between. Germline CDR1 is LGHDT and CDR2 is YNNKEL (reference sequence). The CDR3 is CASSQGQAPATYEQYF. The CDR3 DNA sequence: TGTGCCAGCAGCCAAGGACAGGCCCCTGCAACCTACGAGCAGTACTTC.

This clonotype was picked up a small number of times. The gene calls are TRBV5-1 and TRBJ1-4, with no clear D. The CDR3 has 15 amino acids. Germline V gene sequence: CDR1 SGHRS, CDR2 YFSETQ. V was pared by 0 bases and J by 6 bases, with 12 bases between. The CDR3: CASSLEAGGDEKLFF. CDR3 DNA sequence: TGCGCCAGCAGCTTGGAGGCGGGTGGGGATGAAAAACTGTTTTTT.

The chain has TRBV2 and TRBJ1-5; weak D call: TRBD1 (6 bases). Germline loops: CDR1 SNHLY, CDR2 FYNNEI. CDR3 length: 14 residues. V lost 8 bases and J 4 bases, leaving 15 bases between the germline ends. Written as DNA, the CDR3 is TGTGCCAGCTCAAAACAGGGCCAAAATCAGCCCCAGCATTTT. This encodes CASSKQGQNQPQHF.

This clonotype was found a few times. The chain has TRBV7-6 and TRBJ1-2; 7 nucleotides align to TRBD1. The CDR3 has 14 residues. Germline V lookup: CDR1 SGHVS, CDR2 FNYEAQ. J gave up 4 bases and V 5 bases, and 7 bases lay outside the gene matches. The CDR3 bases are TGTGCCAGCAGCCCCTTGGACAGGATCTATGGCTACACCTTC. It yields the protein CASSPLDRIYGYTF.

The rearrangement uses TRBV6-6 and TRBJ2-7; 7 nucleotides agree with TRBD1. The germline V gene encodes CDR1 MNHNY and CDR2 SVGAGI (reference sequence). J was trimmed by 2 bases and V by 2 bases; bases with no gene match: 3. The CDR3 contains 14 residues. This CDR3 is CASSYEGGTYEQYF. CDR3 nucleotide sequence: TGTGCCAGCAGTTACGAAGGGGGCACCTACGAGCAGTACTTC.

The V and J genes are TRBV20-1 and TRBJ2-5; 10 nucleotides agree with TRBD2. Trimming at V came to 0 bases and at J to 1 base, leaving 5 bases not matched to a gene. This CDR3 region has 16 residues. Germline V gives CDR1 DFQATT, CDR2 SNEGSKA (reference sequence). The CDR3 DNA reads TGCAGTGCTAGAGATCTCGGACTAGCGGTCCAAGAGACCCAGTACTTC. Amino acid sequence: CSARDLGLAVQETQYF.

This clonotype has just a few counts. V usage is TRBV6-5 and J usage is TRBJ2-1; D may be TRBD2 (7 bases). The CDR3 sequence is 15 residues long. From germline, CDR1 is MNHEY and CDR2 SVGAGI. V was clipped by 8 bases and J by 3 bases, with 17 bases between them. CDR3 in amino acids: CASRDGGPGYNEQFF. CDR3 DNA sequence: TGTGCCAGCCGTGACGGGGGGCCGGGCTACAATGAGCAGTTCTTC.

V is TRBV7-2 and J is TRBJ1-2; 7 nucleotides align to TRBD1. CDR3 size: 15 residues. CDR1 is SGHTA and CDR2 is FQGNSA in the germline V gene. The V segment lost 5 bases and the J segment 4 bases; nucleotides outside the gene matches: 10. The chain's CDR3 is CASSPARQGGYGYTF. The CDR3 nucleotides read TGTGCCAGCAGCCCGGCCAGACAGGGTGGCTATGGCTACACCTTC.

The V and J genes are TRBV7-9 and TRBJ1-1; D is undetermined. Trimming removed 5 bases at V and 5 bases at J, with 12 bases between. CDR1 and CDR2 from the germline V gene are SEHNR and FQNEAQ (reference sequence). This CDR3 comprises 13 residues. The CDR3 nucleotides read TGTGCCAGCAGCCCGAACCCGAGGACTGAAGCTTTCTTT. It specifies CASSPNPRTEAFF.

This clonotype came up a few times. The chain combines TRBV4-1 with TRBJ2-5, with 7 positions matching TRBD1. This CDR3 has 14 residues. Germline-derived CDR1 and CDR2 are MGHRA and YSYEKL. Losses at the gene ends were 6 bases for V and 1 base for J; bases not matched to a gene: 5. CDR3: CASRPDRFQETQYF. CDR3 sequence (DNA): TGCGCCAGCAGACCGGACAGGTTCCAAGAGACCCAGTACTTC.

This clonotype was detected only once. The rearrangement uses TRBV3-1 and TRBJ1-2; D might be TRBD1 (6 bases). This CDR3 has 17 amino acids. V gave up 0 bases and J gave up 4 bases, with 18 bases separating them. CDR1 and CDR2 from the germline V gene are LGHDT and YNNKEL (reference sequence). CDR3: CASSQDSSGAWGYGYTF. CDR3 bases: TGTGCCAGCAGCCAAGATTCGTCAGGGGCTTGGGGCTATGGCTACACCTTC.

The table lists this clonotype with a few counts. The J gene is TRBJ2-1, the V gene TRBV19; no definite D call. From germline, CDR1 is LNHDA and CDR2 SQIVND (reference sequence). Trimming left V 10 bases short and J 4 bases short, with 23 bases between. This CDR3 is 16 amino acids long. The CDR3: CATTPRAVERYNEQFF. CDR3 sequence (DNA): TGTGCCACCACCCCTAGGGCCGTCGAGAGGTACAATGAGCAGTTCTTC.

The chain combines TRBV7-2 with TRBJ2-3; the D is unclear. Per germline, CDR1 SGHTA and CDR2 FQGNSA. The CDR3 consists of 15 residues. Trimming shortened V by 3 bases and J by 2 bases, and 12 bases separated the two germline ends. CDR3 DNA: TGTGCCAGCAGCTTGACACGGACCTTCACAGATACGCAGTATTTT. The encoded protein is CASSLTRTFTDTQYF.

This clonotype was seen many times. The rearrangement links TRBV12-3 or TRBV12-4 to TRBJ2-1; 10 nucleotides align to TRBD2. CDR3 length: 15 amino acids. The V and J ends lost 5 bases and 8 bases, in that order; junction bases with no gene match: 9. The CDR3 DNA reads as TGTGCCAGCAGTCATCCTAGCGGGGGATGGGATGAGCAGTTCTTC. It is translated as CASSHPSGGWDEQFF.

This sequence joins TRBV7-2 and TRBJ2-3, with TRBD2 matching over 15 bases. Germline V gene lookup returns CDR1 SGHTA and CDR2 FQGNSA. J was trimmed by 1 base and V by 6 bases; bases with no gene match: 14. The length of the CDR3 is 20 residues. The CDR3 reads CASSNQPGLAGGRRTDTQYF. The CDR3 DNA reads as TGTGCCAGCAGTAACCAACCGGGACTAGCGGGAGGCCGCCGCACAGATACGCAGTATTTT.

The CDR3 loop reads CASSHPGLRTETQYF. The CDR3, as DNA: TGTGCCAGCAGCCATCCGGGACTCCGAACAGAGACCCAGTACTTC. The chain carries TRBV3-2 and TRBJ2-5; no check of the table's D call, TRBD2, against the DNA was made. TRBV3-2 is reported as a pseudogene. The CDR3 totals 15 residues.

The chain joins TRBV7-2 to TRBJ1-2, with 7 bases that match TRBD1. Germline V gives CDR1 SGHTA, CDR2 FQGNSA. The V and J ends lost 0 bases and 3 bases, in that order; junction bases with no gene match: 1. The CDR3 totals 14 residues. The CDR3 loop reads CASSLAGTDYGYTF. CDR3 nucleotides: TGTGCCAGCAGCTTAGCCGGGACAGACTATGGCTACACCTTC. The full variable domain, rest sourced from reference TRBV7-2 and TRBJ1-2, is GAGVSQSPSNKVTEKGKDVELRCDPISGHTALYWYRQSLGQGLEFLIYFQGNSAPDKSGLPSDRFSAERTGGSVSTLTIQRTQQEDSAVYLCASSLAGTDYGYTFGSGTRLTVV.